The rows below give T cell receptor beta chains drawn from one sample of a study of cytomegalovirus exposure and HLA in healthy donors. Assay: immunoSEQ multiplex PCR; the TCRdb copy retains only in-frame clones and omits some. The top ten clones hold about 4.4% of a sample with about 130,000 clones, just under 80% of them seen once. The sequencing sample was made of PBMCs. These receptors were taken from a man aged 30 to 39 in good health. Each CDR3 is given with its conserved first and last residue.

>TRBJ2-5|TRBV10-3
CATRGQLQETQYF
>TRBJ2-7|TRBV27
CASSLRGLAGSYEQYF
>TRBJ2-1|TRBV5-4
CASSLELAGVVEQFF
>TRBJ2-3|TRBV11-3
CASSLVVGSPDTQYF
>TRBJ2-1|TRBV19
CASSELAGRSGEQFF
>TRBJ2-3|TRBV28
CASSSSTGGTDTQYF
>TRBJ2-2|TRBV27
CASSLFAANTGELFF
>TRBJ2-7|TRBV21-1
CATRASTGPGEQYF
>TRBJ2-1|TRBV29-1
CSARTGYNEQFF
>TRBJ2-1|TRBV29-1
CSPRALGNEQFF
>TRBJ2-5|TRBV4-3
CASSPTGTSGKETQYF
>TRBJ2-3|TRBV6-5
CASSYSLSTDTQYF
>TRBJ2-3|TRBV25-1
CASSALGGTQYF
>TRBJ1-1|TRBV5-1
CASTFEPDRVKTEAFF
>TRBJ2-7|TRBV7-9
CASKAGGSYEQYF
>TRBJ2-3|TRBV29-1
CSVVGRESNTQYF